A single sample is the source of the 23 T cell receptor beta chains below, sequenced in a study of tumor-infiltrating lymphocytes in primary liver carcinoma. Making TCR beta cDNA involved approximately 530 ng total RNA and a constant-region primer. Modified slightly, ARM-PCR produced TCR beta libraries over three nested multiplex PCR rounds. TRBV1-TRBV30 forward primers paired with a C-beta reverse primer drove the first two PCR rounds, 10 cycles each. A single record per CDR3 protein comes from TCRdb applying MiXCR to the multiplex PCR reads. Among 150,000 to 200,000 distinct CDR3 sequences listed, 60% were seen once. Unsorted whole blood supplied the RNA, and germline DNA was extracted too. The source material was peripheral blood. The receptors originated from a man in his forties with primary liver carcinoma and hepatitis B virus infection.

J is TRBJ2-1 and V is TRBV6-1; the match to TRBD2 covers 7 bases. Germline V gene sequence: CDR1 MNHNS, CDR2 SASEGT. The CDR3 has 18 amino acids. The trim removed 4 bases at V and 8 bases at J, leaving 20 bases unmatched. This chain's CDR3 is CASSVPGAGPPYKDEQFF. The DNA for the CDR3 is TGTGCCAGCAGTGTGCCGGGAGCGGGACCGCCATACAAAGATGAGCAGTTCTTC.

This clonotype turned up a few times. Here the CDR3 DNA reads TGTGCCAGCGGGGAAGACACAGATACGCAGTATTTT. Amino acids: CASGEDTDTQYF. V usage is TRBV6-2 or TRBV6-3 and J usage is TRBJ2-3; D not resolved. V was pared by 8 bases and J by 2 bases, with 8 bases between. The CDR3 totals 12 residues. The germline V gene encodes CDR1 MNHEY and CDR2 SVGEGT.

This clonotype was seen a few times. The rearrangement links TRBV12-3 or TRBV12-4 to TRBJ2-5, with D possibly matching TRBD2 (5 bases). CDR3 length: 14 residues. V was cut by 3 bases and J by 2 bases, with 10 bases left in between. The CDR3 loop is CASSFPREQETQYF. The CDR3 coding sequence is TGTGCCAGCAGTTTTCCTAGGGAGCAAGAGACCCAGTACTTC.

The V call is TRBV7-9, the J call TRBJ1-6, with 8 bases identical to TRBD1. Germline CDR1 SEHNR, CDR2 FQNEAQ (reference sequence). Unmatched junction bases numbered 7, after V lost 8 bases and J lost 10 bases. This CDR3 is built from 13 residues. The DNA of the CDR3 is TGTGCCAGCTGCGACAGGGGAGAATCACCCCTCCACTTT. Its translation: CASCDRGESPLHF.

A note on this clonotype: A much more abundant neighbour one base away suggests this may be a read error. The gene calls are TRBV29-1 and TRBJ1-2; D is possibly TRBD1 (6 bases). CDR1 and CDR2 (germline): SQVTM, ANQGSEA. The CDR3 sequence is 12 residues long. The CDR3, as DNA: TGCAGGGCCGCTCAGGGGAACTATGGCTACACCTTC. Amino acid sequence: CRAAQGNYGYTF.

This chain links TRBV11-2 with TRBJ2-3; a weak D match, TRBD2 (5 bases). The CDR3 has 14 amino acids. V was shortened by 2 bases and J by 4 bases, with 10 bases between the two germline ends. Germline values: CDR1 SGHAT, CDR2 FQNNGV. CDR3 in amino acids: CASSLTDGADTQYF. CDR3 in DNA: TGTGCCAGCAGCTTAACCGACGGGGCAGATACGCAGTATTTT.

This rearrangement joins TRBV30 to TRBJ2-3, with 7 bases fitting TRBD2. Germline loops: CDR1 GTSNPN, CDR2 SVGIG (reference sequence). Trimming at V came to 2 bases and at J to 9 bases, leaving 29 bases not matched to a gene. The CDR3 runs to 20 residues. The CDR3 loop is CAWSPQLGSGLPVSLETQYF. DNA of the CDR3: TGTGCCTGGAGTCCCCAACTGGGTAGCGGGTTGCCCGTTTCCCTAGAAACGCAGTATTTT.

The rearrangement joins TRBV29-1 to TRBJ2-1, with TRBD2 matching 12 bases. CDR3 length: 19 residues. Looked up from germline, CDR1 is SQVTM and CDR2 is ANQGSEA. The ends lost 6 bases at V and 0 bases at J; junction bases unmatched: 15. DNA of the CDR3: TGCAGCGTCGACCTAGCGGGGGGGCCTCCTTCCAGCTCCTACAATGAGCAGTTCTTC. Its protein is CSVDLAGGPPSSSYNEQFF.

About this clonotype itself: As the CDR3 is not closed by the conserved phenylalanine or tryptophan, this likely results from a read error. The rearrangement links TRBV12-3 or TRBV12-4 to TRBJ1-6, with D maybe TRBD1 (5 bases). The CDR3 totals 14 residues. The CDR3, as DNA: TGTACCAGCAGTTTCGGACAAAATAATTCACCCCTCCACCTT. It is translated as CTSSFGQNNSPLHL.

The CDR3 DNA reads TGTGCCAGCAGTCCCTTTCGGGGGGCAGGGCACACAGATACGCAGTATTTT. This translates into CASSPFRGAGHTDTQYF. V gene TRBV28 combines with J gene TRBJ2-3, with a tentative D call TRBD2 (7 bases). Trimming took 5 bases from V and 2 from J, leaving 20 bases between them. This CDR3 contains 17 residues. The germline V gene encodes CDR1 MDHEN and CDR2 SYDVKM.

V usage is TRBV12-3 or TRBV12-4 and J usage is TRBJ2-7; 12 nucleotides align to TRBD2. Trimming cost V 4 bases and J 3 bases; bases outside gene matches: 1. There are 14 residues in the CDR3. CDR3 residues: CASSSSGGGYEQYF. CDR3 DNA sequence: TGTGCCAGCAGTTCTAGCGGGGGGGGCTACGAGCAGTACTTC.

On this clonotype itself: A much larger clone differs by one base, so this may be a read error. No conserved phenylalanine or tryptophan ends this CDR3, so it is likely a read error. The chain employs TRBV11-1 and TRBJ1-1, with D perhaps TRBD1 (5 bases). The CDR3 length is 17 residues. The germline gives CDR1 SGHAT, CDR2 FQDESV (reference sequence). Trimming took 3 bases from V and 5 from J, leaving 22 bases between them. The CDR3 coding sequence is TGTGCCAGCAGCTTTACCCCCGGGACCCTAGGGACTACTGAAGCTTTCTTA. Translation gives CASSFTPGTLGTTEAFL.

This chain joins TRBV12-3 or TRBV12-4 and TRBJ2-2; D is possibly TRBD1 or TRBD2 (6 bases each). The germline V and J ends were trimmed by 3 bases and 6 bases, with 14 bases remaining between them. The length of the CDR3 is 15 residues. The CDR3: CASSFRRGPAGELFF. CDR3 coding DNA: TGTGCCAGCAGTTTTCGCCGGGGGCCGGCCGGGGAGCTGTTTTTT.

The chain has TRBV7-9 and TRBJ2-1; 9 bases match TRBD1. The V gene's germline CDR1 is SEHNR and CDR2 FQNEAQ (reference sequence). This CDR3 is built from 13 residues. Germline trimming cut 11 bases from V and 7 bases from J; bases unmatched to any gene: 9. This chain's CDR3 is CAGTGGVGNEQFF. Here the CDR3 DNA reads TGTGCCGGAACAGGGGGCGTAGGAAATGAGCAGTTCTTC.

The chain couples TRBV6-6 to TRBJ1-5; D might be TRBD1 (5 bases). CDR1 MNHNY and CDR2 SVGAGI come from the germline V gene (reference sequence). CDR3 length: 15 residues. V lost 3 bases and J lost 0, with 9 bases in between. The CDR3 is CASSYIGDSNQPQHF. The CDR3 DNA sequence: TGTGCCAGCAGTTATATAGGGGATAGCAATCAGCCCCAGCATTTT.

The CDR3 spells CSVAVETQYF. CDR3 bases: TGCAGCGTTGCAGTGGAGACCCAGTACTTC. The chain links TRBV29-1 to TRBJ2-5; D uncertain. The CDR3 is 10 amino acids. CDR1 is SQVTM and CDR2 is ANQGSEA in the germline V gene. Trimming pared 4 bases from V and 5 bases from J, leaving 5 bases between. The entire variable domain, with the rest obtained from reference TRBV29-1 and TRBJ2-5, is as follows: SAVISQKPSRDICQRGTSLTIQCQVDSQVTMMFWYRQQPGQSLTLIATANQGSEATYESGFVIDKFPISRPNLTFSTLTVSNMSPEDSSIYLCSVAVETQYFGPGTRLLVL.

This clonotype was seen more than once but under ten times. The rearrangement joins TRBV10-3 to TRBJ2-5; TRBD1 matches at 10 bases. The J segment lost 2 bases and the V segment lost 8 bases, leaving 5 bases of the junction unmatched. Germline lookup yields CDR1 ENHRY and CDR2 SYGVKD. The CDR3 has 14 residues. The CDR3 bases are TGTGCCATCTCAGGGACAGGGGCGCAAGAGACCCAGTACTTC. This gives the protein CAISGTGAQETQYF.

This chain connects TRBV20-1 to TRBJ2-3; D unresolved. The V gene's germline CDR1 is DFQATT and CDR2 SNEGSKA (reference sequence). The CDR3 has 12 residues. Trimming pared 0 bases from V and 6 bases from J, leaving 7 bases between. CDR3 in amino acids: CSARDGPDTQYF. The CDR3 DNA is TGCAGTGCTAGAGATGGGCCTGATACGCAGTATTTT.

About this clonotype: Since a much larger clone is just one base distant, this may be a read error. The chain employs TRBV12-3 or TRBV12-4 and TRBJ2-5, with a possible D match to TRBD2 (6 bases). This CDR3 has 13 amino acids. Here the CDR3 DNA reads TGTGTCAGCGGGCAGTCTCGTCGAGGGACCCAGTACTTC. It codes for CVSGQSRRGTQYF.

With regard to this clonotype: A much larger clone differs from this one at a single base, so this may be a read error. The CDR3 does not end in the conserved phenylalanine or tryptophan, so this is likely a read error. The V call is TRBV11-2, the J call TRBJ2-7; perhaps TRBD1 as D (5 bases). The CDR3 is made up of 12 amino acids. Trimming removed 7 bases at V and 1 base at J, with 8 bases between. From germline, CDR1 is SGHAT and CDR2 FQNNGV. The chain's CDR3 is CASTDISYEQYL. The CDR3 nucleotides read TGTGCCAGCACGGACATTTCCTACGAGCAGTACCTC.

In this sample, this clonotype turned up many times. CDR3 region: CASSLGTPERFYEQYF. CDR3 in DNA: TGTGCCAGCAGCTTAGGGACCCCGGAAAGGTTCTACGAGCAGTACTTC. This chain connects TRBV11-2 to TRBJ2-7; D gene unclear. Germline assignment: CDR1 SGHAT and CDR2 FQNNGV. V lost 1 base and J lost 3, with 16 bases in between. The CDR3 runs 16 residues.

About this clonotype: An end of the junction differs from the germline gene, which may be a read error. The chain has TRBV6-1 and TRBJ1-1; D gene ambiguous. The CDR3 consists of 14 residues. The V gene's germline CDR1 is MNHNS and CDR2 SASEGT. CDR3 protein: CASSAYNMNTEASF. Written as DNA, the CDR3 is TGTGCCAGCAGTGCCTACAACATGAACACTGAAGCTTCCTTT.

This clonotype showed up just a few times. This sequence joins TRBV12-3 or TRBV12-4 and TRBJ2-5; 8 bases align to TRBD1. V lost 5 bases and J lost 4; bases outside the gene matches: 6. This CDR3 is built from 14 residues. This chain's CDR3 is CASSPTGAGETQYF. Written as DNA, the CDR3 is TGTGCCAGCAGTCCGACAGGGGCGGGAGAGACCCAGTACTTC.